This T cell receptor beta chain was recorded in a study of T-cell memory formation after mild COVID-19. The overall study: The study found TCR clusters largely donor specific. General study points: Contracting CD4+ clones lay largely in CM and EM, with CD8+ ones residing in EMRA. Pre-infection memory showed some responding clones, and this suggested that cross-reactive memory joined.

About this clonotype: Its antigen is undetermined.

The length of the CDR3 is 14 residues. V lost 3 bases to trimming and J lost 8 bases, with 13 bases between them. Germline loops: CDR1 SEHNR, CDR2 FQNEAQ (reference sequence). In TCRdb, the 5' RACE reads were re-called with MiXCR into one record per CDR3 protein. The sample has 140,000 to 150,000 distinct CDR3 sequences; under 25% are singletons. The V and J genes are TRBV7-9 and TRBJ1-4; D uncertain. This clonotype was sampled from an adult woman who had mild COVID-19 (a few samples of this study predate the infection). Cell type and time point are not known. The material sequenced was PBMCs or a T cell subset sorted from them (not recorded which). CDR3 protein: CASSFVGKEEKLFF. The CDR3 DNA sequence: TGTGCCAGCAGCTTTGTGGGGAAAGAAGAAAAACTGTTTTTT.